This T cell receptor (beta chain) was observed in a study of blood T cell repertoires in COVID-19. Study background: Sites in the United States, Italy and Spain provided acute and convalescent COVID-19 samples. The analysed material was cDNA or gDNA that came from T cells, B-cell-depleted T cells, or PBMCs.

CDR3 size: 15 residues. Germline CDR1 SGHKS, CDR2 YYEKEE (reference sequence). V gave up 5 bases and J gave up 3 bases; unmatched junction bases: 8. The authors' processing: Researchers report that nucleated cell counts were estimated from reference gene primer amplification. Sequenced by immunoSEQ multiplex PCR; TCRdb stores in-frame clones only, minus some. V, J and clone size are taken as reported in that table, and D and trimming were inferred from the DNA itself. The sample lists 250,000 to 300,000 clones; 85% to 90% were seen once. Sample: peripheral blood. The chain joins TRBV5-5 to TRBJ1-2, with 9 bases identical to TRBD1. This receptor was obtained from a woman between 40 and 55 years old with acute or convalescent COVID-19. DNA of the CDR3: TGTGCCAGCAGTAACCCGGACAGGGGTGACTATGGCTACACCTTC. As protein: CASSNPDRGDYGYTF.